Reported below is one T cell receptor beta chain. The antigen is not known. This specimen comes from a study of T cells in Graves' hyperthyroidism and ophthalmopathy. On the study more broadly: Peripheral blood was collected at initial diagnosis, before any treatment. Study findings and constraints: From stable hyperthyroidism, ophthalmopathy was set apart by a 13 V-J model.

TCR beta CDR3 regions were amplified from RNA transcripts. The HTBI primer set drove a first-round RT-PCR of the TCR CDR3. TCRdb re-analysed the multiplex PCR reads in MiXCR, keeping a single row per CDR3 protein. The data hold around 600,000 distinct CDR3 sequences, with approximately 15% observed a single time. Patients having uncontrolled infection, another autoimmune disease, pregnancy or lactation were not included. Using 10 ml of fresh peripheral blood, PBMCs were prepared. J gave up 13 bases and V 5 bases, and 12 bases lay outside the gene matches. The CDR3 loop spans 14 amino acids. CDR1 and CDR2 from the germline V gene are SGHTA and FQGNSA.

The origin of this receptor is a woman under 30 with Graves' ophthalmopathy. This chain uses TRBV7-2 with TRBJ1-4; 8 nucleotides match TRBD1. Source material: blood. In DNA form, the CDR3 reads TGTGCCAGCAGCCTAGACAGGGGCGGGTATCGACTGTTTTTT. Translation gives CASSLDRGGYRLFF.